Presented here are 22 T cell receptor beta chains from one specimen sequenced in a study of cytomegalovirus exposure and HLA in healthy donors. Primers: 60 Vbeta forward and 13 Jbeta reverse. TCRdb keeps only in-frame clones here, not all; method: immunoSEQ multiplex PCR. The sample shows 180,000 or so clones, approximately 84% of them seen only once. Sequencing used PBMCs. These receptors came from a girl aged 10 to 17 in good health and CMV-seropositive.

This rearrangement joins TRBV6-4 to TRBJ2-7; 10 bases line up with TRBD2. The V and J ends lost 4 bases and 2 bases, in that order; junction bases with no gene match: 5. The CDR3 loop spans 15 amino acids. Germline V gene data show CDR1 as MRHNA and CDR2 as SNTAGT. CDR3 region: CASSATLAGAYEQYF. The CDR3 DNA is TGTGCCAGCAGTGCGACCCTAGCGGGGGCCTACGAGCAGTACTTC.

The rearrangement uses TRBV5-4 and TRBJ2-3; 15 bases are a match to TRBD2. V lost 5 bases to trimming and J lost 3 bases; unmatched junction nucleotides: 4. The CDR3 sequence is 16 residues long. Germline V CDR1 and CDR2: SGHNT, YYREEE (reference sequence). The CDR3 coding sequence is TGTGCCAGCAGAACAGGGACTAGCGGGAGGACAGATACGCAGTATTTT. Its protein product is CASRTGTSGRTDTQYF.

This chain uses TRBV5-5 with TRBJ2-1; no firm D call. Looked up from germline, CDR1 is SGHKS and CDR2 is YYEKEE (reference sequence). V shed 2 bases and J shed 7 bases, with 4 bases lying between them. This CDR3 region has 11 residues. The CDR3 spells CASSLQNEQFF. CDR3 nucleotide sequence: TGTGCCAGCAGCTTACAGAATGAGCAGTTCTTC. The entire variable domain, with the rest obtained from reference TRBV5-5 and TRBJ2-1, is as follows: DAGVTQSPTHLIKTRGQQVTLRCSPISGHKSVSWYQQVLGQGPQFIFQYYEKEERGRGNFPDRFSARQFPNYSSELNVNALLLGDSALYLCASSLQNEQFFGPGTRLTVL.

The V and J genes are TRBV5-1 and TRBJ2-7; D possibly corresponds to TRBD1 (7 bases). The CDR3 is 16 amino acids. Trimming left V 4 bases short and J 4 bases short, with 21 bases between. Germline V gene sequence: CDR1 SGHRS, CDR2 YFSETQ. The DNA for the CDR3 is TGCGCCAGCAGCGGAGGGGGACAGACGACCTCTTACGAGCAGTACTTC. It translates to CASSGGGQTTSYEQYF.

The chain couples TRBV5-1 to TRBJ2-3, with D possibly TRBD1 on 6 matching bases. This CDR3 comprises 20 residues. The V end was cut by 1 base, the J end by 0 bases, with 24 bases between. In germline, CDR1 is SGHRS, CDR2 YFSETQ. The CDR3 here is CASSLFWEQGVSISTDTQYF. Written as DNA, the CDR3 is TGCGCCAGCAGCTTGTTTTGGGAACAGGGCGTCTCGATTAGCACAGATACGCAGTATTTT.

V is TRBV30 and J is TRBJ2-6, with D perhaps matching TRBD2 (6 bases). V shed 8 bases and J shed 3 bases, with 20 bases lying between them. CDR1 is GTSNPN and CDR2 is SVGIG in the germline V gene (reference sequence). This CDR3 is built from 16 residues. CDR3 nucleotide sequence: TGTGCCCGTTCAAGGACGGAGGGTTTTGGGGCCAACGTCCTGACTTTC. Its translation is CARSRTEGFGANVLTF. Full variable domain (rest looked up from reference TRBV30 and TRBJ2-6): SQTIHQWPATLVQPVGSPLSLECTVEGTSNPNLYWYRQAAGRGLQLLFYSVGIGQISSEVPQNLSASRPQDRQFILSSKKLLLSDSGFYLCARSRTEGFGANVLTFGAGSRLTVL.

The V and J genes are TRBV30 and TRBJ1-2, with a tentative D call TRBD1 (5 bases). CDR1 is GTSNPN and CDR2 is SVGIG in the germline V gene (reference sequence). The CDR3 is made up of 13 amino acids. Trimming removed 1 base from V and 8 bases from J, with 14 bases in between. The chain's CDR3 is CAWSDGGSKGYTF. The CDR3 coding sequence is TGTGCCTGGAGTGACGGGGGGAGCAAGGGCTACACCTTC.

This chain links TRBV6-5 with TRBJ2-1; no clear D. Germline V lookup: CDR1 MNHEY, CDR2 SVGAGI. The V gene lost 8 bases and the J gene lost 4 bases, with 9 bases spanning the gap. The CDR3 extends over 12 amino acids. CDR3 loop: CASSTGYNEQFF. CDR3 nucleotides: TGTGCCAGCTCTACCGGGTACAATGAGCAGTTCTTC.

The gene calls are TRBV30 and TRBJ1-2; TRBD1 matches 7 bases. V lost 3 bases, J lost 6 bases, and 16 bases stayed unmatched. The V gene's germline CDR1 is GTSNPN and CDR2 SVGIG (reference sequence). CDR3 size: 16 residues. CDR3 bases: TGTGCCTGGAGGCGGATCCGAGACAGGGATTATAATGGCTACACCTTC. This codes for CAWRRIRDRDYNGYTF.

This chain uses TRBV14 with TRBJ2-7, with 9 positions matching TRBD1. The germline gives CDR1 SGHDN, CDR2 FVKESK. The CDR3 contains 18 residues. J was trimmed by 2 bases and V by 0 bases; bases with no gene match: 11. The CDR3, as DNA: TGTGCCAGCAGCCAAGAGATGGGGACAGGGAGGGTCGCCTACGAGCAGTACTTC. This translates into CASSQEMGTGRVAYEQYF.

V and J are TRBV5-1 and TRBJ2-1, with 15 bases that match TRBD2. Germline V gene lookup returns CDR1 SGHRS and CDR2 YFSETQ. The CDR3 runs to 17 residues. After removal of 4 bases from V and 8 bases from J, the junction contained 10 bases not matched to a gene. For the CDR3, the DNA is TGCGCCAGCAGCCGAGGACTAGCGGGGGGGTGGGGCGATGAGCAGTTCTTC. It is translated as CASSRGLAGGWGDEQFF.

The chain has TRBV6-5 and TRBJ1-2; D may be TRBD1 (6 bases). Per germline, CDR1 MNHEY and CDR2 SVGAGI. This CDR3 is 12 amino acids long. Trimming removed 6 bases at V and 8 bases at J, with 13 bases between. For the CDR3, the DNA is TGTGCCAGCAGCATAACAGGGAAAGGCTACACCTTC. Translating gives CASSITGKGYTF.

J is TRBJ1-4 and V is TRBV5-1; 9 bases align to TRBD1. Germline CDR1 reads SGHRS; CDR2 reads YFSETQ. With V trimmed by 4 bases and J by 7 bases, 8 bases remained unmatched. This CDR3 region has 15 residues. As DNA, the CDR3 is TGCGCCAGCAGCACGAACAGGGGGCGTAGTGAAAAACTGTTTTTT. This sequence encodes CASSTNRGRSEKLFF. Supplemented by reference TRBV5-1 and TRBJ1-4, the full variable domain reads KAGVTQTPRYLIKTRGQQVTLSCSPISGHRSVSWYQQTPGQGLQFLFEYFSETQRNKGNFPGRFSGRQFSNSRSEMNVSTLELGDSALYLCASSTNRGRSEKLFFGSGTQLSVL.

This sequence joins TRBV27 and TRBJ1-1; the D gene is possibly TRBD1 (6 bases). Trimming took off 8 bases at V and 0 bases at J, with 16 bases between the two ends. The CDR3 contains 15 residues. Germline CDR1 and CDR2: MNHEY and SMNVEV (reference sequence). The CDR3, as DNA: TGTGCCAGCCGTTGGGAAGGGACAATGAACACTGAAGCTTTCTTT. Its protein is CASRWEGTMNTEAFF.

This chain connects TRBV9 to TRBJ1-1, with D tentatively TRBD1 (6 bases). With 4 bases removed from V and 0 bases from J, the gap between germline ends came to 16 bases. The CDR3 extends over 16 amino acids. CDR1 is SGDLS, CDR2 YYNGEE, per germline. The CDR3 is CASSPGPGHLNTEAFF. The DNA for the CDR3 is TGTGCCAGCAGCCCCGGTCCGGGACACCTGAACACTGAAGCTTTCTTT.

The chain combines TRBV5-1 with TRBJ2-7; 9 bases map to TRBD1. The CDR3 is 15 residues long. V gave up 3 bases and J gave up 2 bases; unmatched junction bases: 6. The germline V gene has CDR1 SGHRS and CDR2 YFSETQ. The CDR3 DNA sequence: TGCGCCAGCAGCTGGCTACAGGGGGCCGCCTACGAGCAGTACTTC. Translation gives CASSWLQGAAYEQYF.

The genes are TRBV5-1 and TRBJ2-7; TRBD1 is a possible D gene (6 bases). The CDR3 covers 14 residues. The germline V and J ends were trimmed by 4 bases and 0 bases, with 11 bases remaining between them. From germline, CDR1 is SGHRS and CDR2 YFSETQ. The CDR3: CASSNIGGSYEQYF. In DNA, the CDR3 is TGCGCCAGCAGCAATATAGGGGGCTCCTACGAGCAGTACTTC.

This clone was counted a few times. J is TRBJ2-3 and V is TRBV5-1, with 8 bases lining up with TRBD2. Per the germline V gene, CDR1 is SGHRS and CDR2 is YFSETQ. This CDR3 region has 14 residues. V gave up 3 bases and J gave up 1 base; unmatched junction bases: 1. CDR3 bases: TGCGCCAGCAGCTCCGGGGGGGGCACAGATACGCAGTATTTT. Its protein is CASSSGGGTDTQYF.

This sequence joins TRBV10-3 and TRBJ2-3, with TRBD1 identical over 10 bases. The junction had 5 bases not matched to a gene; V was cut back by 6 bases and J by 2 bases. Germline lookup yields CDR1 ENHRY and CDR2 SYGVKD. CDR3 length equals 15 residues. The CDR3: CAIRTGTGDTDTQYF. CDR3 in DNA: TGTGCCATCAGGACCGGGACAGGGGACACAGATACGCAGTATTTT.

This chain connects TRBV5-6 to TRBJ2-3; 8 positions match TRBD2. This CDR3 region has 16 residues. V lost 2 bases to trimming and J lost 6 bases; unmatched junction nucleotides: 11. Germline CDR1 reads SGHDT; CDR2 reads YYEEEE. The CDR3, as DNA: TGTGCCAGCAGCTTAATTCCGGGAGGGGTCATGGATACGCAGTATTTT. The encoded protein is CASSLIPGGVMDTQYF.

The CDR3 sequence is CASSLLAGGRYEQYF. CDR3 DNA sequence: TGTGCCAGCAGTTTACTCGCGGGAGGGCGCTACGAGCAGTACTTC. The V call is TRBV6-6, the J call TRBJ2-7; 9 positions agree with TRBD2. Looked up from germline, CDR1 is MNHNY and CDR2 is SVGAGI (reference sequence). Trimming removed 4 bases from V and 3 bases from J; junction bases left unmatched: 7. This CDR3 is built from 15 residues.

The rearrangement joins TRBV19 to TRBJ1-1; 9 bases agree with TRBD1. CDR3 length equals 14 residues. Trimming removed 3 bases from V and 5 bases from J; junction bases left unmatched: 4. Germline V gene lookup returns CDR1 LNHDA and CDR2 SQIVND (reference sequence). The CDR3 sequence: CASSIGGTGTEAFF. As DNA, the CDR3 is TGTGCCAGTAGTATTGGGGGGACAGGGACTGAAGCTTTCTTT.